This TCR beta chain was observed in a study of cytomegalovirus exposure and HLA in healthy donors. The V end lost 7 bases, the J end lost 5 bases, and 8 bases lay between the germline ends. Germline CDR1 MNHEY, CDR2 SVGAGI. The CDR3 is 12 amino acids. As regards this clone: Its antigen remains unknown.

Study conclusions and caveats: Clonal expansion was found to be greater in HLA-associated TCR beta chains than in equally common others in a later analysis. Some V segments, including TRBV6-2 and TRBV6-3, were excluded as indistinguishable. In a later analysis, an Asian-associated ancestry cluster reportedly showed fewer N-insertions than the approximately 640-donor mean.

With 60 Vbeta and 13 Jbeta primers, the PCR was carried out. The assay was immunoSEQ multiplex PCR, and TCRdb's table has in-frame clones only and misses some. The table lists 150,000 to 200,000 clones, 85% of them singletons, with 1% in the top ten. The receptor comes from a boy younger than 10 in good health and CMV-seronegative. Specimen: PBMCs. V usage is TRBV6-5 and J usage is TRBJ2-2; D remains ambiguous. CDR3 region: CASTSGTGELFF. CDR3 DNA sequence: TGTGCCAGCACATCCGGGACCGGGGAGCTGTTTTTT.